Included here is one T cell receptor beta chain sequence, with context. This record comes from a study of blood T cell repertoires in COVID-19. Study-level information: Specimens from acute and convalescent COVID-19 originated in the United States, Italy and Spain. In each case, the material was cDNA or gDNA derived from T cells, B-cell-depleted T cells, or PBMCs.

In the source study's methods: The assay estimated nucleated cells by amplifying reference gene primers. Sequencing was performed with immunoSEQ multiplex PCR; in TCRdb, only in-frame clones are kept and a portion is missing. The V and J calls and clone size come from that table; D and trimming were worked out from the DNA. Among about 170,000 clones listed, 80% to 90% were seen once. The sequencing sample was made of peripheral blood. The source is a woman in her seventies who had recovered from COVID-19.

The CDR3 loop is CASSIGGDQETQYF. For the CDR3, the DNA is TGTGCCAGTAGTATCGGGGGAGACCAAGAGACCCAGTACTTC. This rearrangement joins TRBV19 to TRBJ2-5; a possible D gene is TRBD2 (6 bases). Germline V gene data show CDR1 as LNHDA and CDR2 as SQIVND (reference sequence). Trimming cost V 3 bases and J 0 bases, with 8 bases left between them. This CDR3 is built from 14 residues.